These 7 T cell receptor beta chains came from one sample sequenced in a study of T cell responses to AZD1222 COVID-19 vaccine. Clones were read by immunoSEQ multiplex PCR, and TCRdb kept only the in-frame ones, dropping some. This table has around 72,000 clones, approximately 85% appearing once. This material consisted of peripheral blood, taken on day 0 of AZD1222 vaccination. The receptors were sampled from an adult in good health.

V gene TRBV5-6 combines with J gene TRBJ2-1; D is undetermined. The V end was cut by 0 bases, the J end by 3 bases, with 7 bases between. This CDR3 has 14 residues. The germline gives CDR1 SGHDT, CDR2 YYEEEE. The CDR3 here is CASSLGRSYNEQFF. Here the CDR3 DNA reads TGTGCCAGCAGCTTGGGACGGAGCTACAATGAGCAGTTCTTC.

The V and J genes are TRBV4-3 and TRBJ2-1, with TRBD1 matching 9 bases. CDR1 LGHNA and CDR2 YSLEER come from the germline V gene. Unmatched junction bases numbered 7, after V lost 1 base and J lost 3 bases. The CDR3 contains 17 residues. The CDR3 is CASSQAPGTGIYNEQFF. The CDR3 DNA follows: TGCGCCAGCAGCCAAGCCCCGGGGACAGGGATCTACAATGAGCAGTTCTTC.

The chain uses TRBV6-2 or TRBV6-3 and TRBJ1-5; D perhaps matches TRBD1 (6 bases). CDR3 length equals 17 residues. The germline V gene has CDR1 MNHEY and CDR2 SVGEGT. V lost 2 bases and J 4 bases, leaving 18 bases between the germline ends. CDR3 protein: CASSYTPGQGSNQPQHF. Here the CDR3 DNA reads TGTGCCAGCAGTTACACCCCGGGGCAGGGGAGTAATCAGCCCCAGCATTTT.

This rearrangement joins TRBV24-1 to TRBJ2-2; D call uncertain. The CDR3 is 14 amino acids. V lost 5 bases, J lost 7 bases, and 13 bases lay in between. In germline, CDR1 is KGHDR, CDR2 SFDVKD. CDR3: CATSASGLIGELFF. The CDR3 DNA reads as TGTGCCACCAGTGCTTCCGGGTTAATCGGGGAGCTGTTTTTT.

CDR3 DNA: TGTGCCAGCAGTCTCGGACAGAACTATGGCTACACCTTC. Its translation: CASSLGQNYGYTF. J is TRBJ1-2 and V is TRBV3-1 (or the pseudogene TRBV3-2); D may be TRBD1 (6 bases). CDR3 length equals 13 residues. Germline V CDR1 and CDR2: LGHDT, YNNKEL (reference sequence). V shed 6 bases and J shed 2 bases, with 10 bases lying between them.

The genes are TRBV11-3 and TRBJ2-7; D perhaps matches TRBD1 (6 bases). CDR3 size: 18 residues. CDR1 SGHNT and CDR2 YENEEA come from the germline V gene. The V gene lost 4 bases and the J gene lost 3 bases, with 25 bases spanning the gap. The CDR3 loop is CASSSHQGTISGYYEQYF. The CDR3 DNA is TGTGCCAGCAGCTCGCATCAGGGGACAATTTCTGGTTACTACGAGCAGTACTTC.

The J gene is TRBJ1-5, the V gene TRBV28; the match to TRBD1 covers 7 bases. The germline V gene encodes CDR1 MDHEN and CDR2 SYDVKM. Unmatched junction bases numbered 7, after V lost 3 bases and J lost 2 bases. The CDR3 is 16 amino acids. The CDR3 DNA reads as TGTGCCAGCAGTTTTGTAGGGGGCGGGGGCAATCAGCCCCAGCATTTT. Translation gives CASSFVGGGGNQPQHF.